This TCR beta chain was captured in a study of T cell repertoires in cytomegalovirus infection. Overall study results and limits: HLA-C-restricted CMV clonotypes gave the most frequent clonotype in two of eight donors.

Per the germline V gene, CDR1 is SGHVS and CDR2 is FNYEAQ. The CDR3 loop spans 16 amino acids. A single record per CDR3 protein comes from TCRdb applying MiXCR to the reads. The sample lists some 920,000 distinct CDR3 sequences, roughly 30% seen once, with roughly 13% in the top ten. About this clonotype: The antigen remains undetermined. Its ends do not fully match the called genes, so a read error is possible.

The rearrangement links TRBV7-6 to TRBJ2-3, with 9 bases that match TRBD2. Sample: cultured CD8+ T cells from PBMCs, taken from culture after CMV antigen stimulation. This TCR derives from a human donor in good health (CMV status not recorded). Some clones in this sample may be carry-over from other donors' samples. The CDR3 DNA reads as TGTGCTAGCAGCTTAGCTAGCGGGGCTAGCACAGATACGCAGTATTTT. Protein: CASSLASGASTDTQYF.